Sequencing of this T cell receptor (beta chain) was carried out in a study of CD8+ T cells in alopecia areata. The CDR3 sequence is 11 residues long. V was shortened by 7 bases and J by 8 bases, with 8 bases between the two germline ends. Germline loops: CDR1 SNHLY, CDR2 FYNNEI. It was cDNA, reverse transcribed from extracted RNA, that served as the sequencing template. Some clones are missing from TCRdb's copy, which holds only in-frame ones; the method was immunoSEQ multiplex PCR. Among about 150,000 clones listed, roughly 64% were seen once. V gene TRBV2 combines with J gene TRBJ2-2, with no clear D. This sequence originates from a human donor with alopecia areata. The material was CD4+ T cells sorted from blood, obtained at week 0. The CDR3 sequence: CASTWSGELFF. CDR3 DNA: TGTGCCAGCACCTGGTCGGGGGAGCTGTTTTTT.